This is a list of T cell receptor beta chains from one sample in a study of blood T cells in healthy people across ages. TCRdb re-called the 5' RACE reads through MiXCR, storing one row per CDR3 protein. The table lists more than 1 million distinct CDR3 sequences, under 45% of them singletons. Material for sequencing was blood. All receptors come from a woman between 55 and 75 years old in good health. CDR3s include the opening cysteine and the closing phenylalanine or tryptophan. Each record gives: CDR3 protein, clone size, V gene, J gene, CDR3 length. Part of the rows lack a size; the others show once, few, many or a class for expanded clones.

CDR3aa: CASSIDGTDTQYF
abundance: once
v_gene: TRBV19
j_gene: TRBJ2-3
len: 13

CDR3aa: CASSLTGGAPQHF
abundance: few
v_gene: TRBV12-3/TRBV12-4
j_gene: TRBJ1-5
len: 13

CDR3aa: CASSLARGSPYEQYF
abundance: .
v_gene: TRBV5-1
j_gene: TRBJ2-7
len: 15

CDR3aa: CASSQDGTQFHEQYF
abundance: .
v_gene: TRBV14
j_gene: .
len: 15

CDR3aa: CASSPQPGAEETQYF
abundance: .
v_gene: TRBV18
j_gene: TRBJ2-5
len: 15

CDR3aa: CASSESRNTEAFF
abundance: few
v_gene: TRBV2
j_gene: TRBJ1-1
len: 13

CDR3aa: CASSTRGLTEAFF
abundance: .
v_gene: TRBV27
j_gene: TRBJ1-1
len: 13

CDR3aa: CASSLLGSGANVLTF
abundance: many
v_gene: TRBV12-3/TRBV12-4
j_gene: TRBJ2-6
len: 15

CDR3aa: CSASTSGRASVIQYF
abundance: .
v_gene: TRBV20-1
j_gene: TRBJ2-4
len: 15

CDR3aa: CASSGLLGGETQYF
abundance: .
v_gene: TRBV6-5
j_gene: TRBJ2-5
len: 14

CDR3aa: CSARRLAGVREQYF
abundance: .
v_gene: TRBV20-1
j_gene: TRBJ2-7
len: 14

CDR3aa: CASSSTVNEQFF
abundance: few
v_gene: TRBV6-5
j_gene: TRBJ2-1
len: 12

CDR3aa: CASLVLSSYNEQFF
abundance: .
v_gene: TRBV7-2
j_gene: TRBJ2-1
len: 14

CDR3aa: CASSLDGYGNEKLFF
abundance: .
v_gene: TRBV5-1
j_gene: TRBJ1-4
len: 15

CDR3aa: CSVVKDSFTDTQYF
abundance: .
v_gene: TRBV29-1
j_gene: TRBJ2-3
len: 14

CDR3aa: CASSPGAGSLYQETQYF
abundance: .
v_gene: TRBV28
j_gene: TRBJ2-5
len: 17

CDR3aa: CPSRDGGSGYTF
abundance: .
v_gene: TRBV25-1
j_gene: TRBJ1-2
len: 12

CDR3aa: CSASLATYGYTF
abundance: .
v_gene: TRBV20-1
j_gene: TRBJ1-2
len: 12

CDR3aa: CASSLGQVDRPQHF
abundance: .
v_gene: TRBV27
j_gene: TRBJ1-5
len: 14

CDR3aa: CASSLVGSHSNQPQHF
abundance: few
v_gene: TRBV7-2
j_gene: TRBJ1-5
len: 16

CDR3aa: CATSDPPRLGEEQYF
abundance: .
v_gene: TRBV24-1
j_gene: TRBJ2-5
len: 15

CDR3aa: CASSWKPRDRSNSPLHF
abundance: few
v_gene: TRBV5-1
j_gene: TRBJ1-6
len: 17

CDR3aa: CSASLPGGGLATDTQYF
abundance: .
v_gene: TRBV20-1
j_gene: TRBJ2-3
len: 17

CDR3aa: CSAKGPGIPFF
abundance: .
v_gene: TRBV20-1
j_gene: TRBJ1-4
len: 11

CDR3aa: CASHKGDLKGNEQFF
abundance: few
v_gene: TRBV4-1
j_gene: TRBJ2-1
len: 15

CDR3aa: CASSSVWDFSGANVLTF
abundance: .
v_gene: TRBV7-9
j_gene: TRBJ2-6
len: 17

CDR3aa: CSVPAQGLNGYTF
abundance: many
v_gene: TRBV29-1
j_gene: TRBJ1-2
len: 13

CDR3aa: CASSWGQLQETQYF
abundance: few
v_gene: TRBV28
j_gene: TRBJ2-5
len: 14

CDR3aa: CASSLFGSNQPQHF
abundance: .
v_gene: TRBV28
j_gene: TRBJ1-5
len: 14

CDR3aa: CSVVGLGTYEQYF
abundance: many
v_gene: TRBV29-1
j_gene: TRBJ2-7
len: 13

CDR3aa: CASSREMGNGELFF
abundance: .
v_gene: TRBV14
j_gene: TRBJ2-2
len: 14

CDR3aa: CSAYGTSGYNEQFF
abundance: many
v_gene: TRBV20-1
j_gene: TRBJ2-1
len: 14

CDR3aa: CASSAWDANTEAFF
abundance: .
v_gene: TRBV5-1
j_gene: TRBJ1-1
len: 14

CDR3aa: CASSLLGDWNGYTF
abundance: few
v_gene: TRBV12-3/TRBV12-4
j_gene: TRBJ1-2
len: 14

CDR3aa: CSVASGTVIMSEQFF
abundance: many
v_gene: TRBV29-1
j_gene: TRBJ2-1
len: 15

CDR3aa: CASSYIGTGLRNIQYF
abundance: few
v_gene: TRBV28
j_gene: TRBJ2-4
len: 16

CDR3aa: CASSPLAGGSTDTQYF
abundance: many
v_gene: TRBV18
j_gene: TRBJ2-3
len: 16

CDR3aa: CSARELAGGLYEQYF
abundance: .
v_gene: TRBV20-1
j_gene: TRBJ2-7
len: 15

CDR3aa: CASSFGRDYEQYF
abundance: .
v_gene: TRBV12-3/TRBV12-4
j_gene: .
len: 13

CDR3aa: CASNTGGTDTQYF
abundance: .
v_gene: TRBV2
j_gene: TRBJ2-3
len: 13

CDR3aa: CSVENYNEQFF
abundance: .
v_gene: TRBV29-1
j_gene: TRBJ2-1
len: 11

CDR3aa: CASSKDRGTDTQYF
abundance: once
v_gene: TRBV19
j_gene: TRBJ2-3
len: 14

CDR3aa: CSSWGRYEETQYF
abundance: .
v_gene: TRBV29-1
j_gene: .
len: 13

CDR3aa: CSAGRSSYNEQFF
abundance: .
v_gene: TRBV29-1
j_gene: TRBJ2-1
len: 13

CDR3aa: CASSLLLITRGYEQYF
abundance: few
v_gene: TRBV7-8
j_gene: TRBJ2-7
len: 16

CDR3aa: CASRSRGSLPEDTQYF
abundance: .
v_gene: TRBV27
j_gene: TRBJ2-3
len: 16

CDR3aa: CASLSGGSKVSGYTF
abundance: .
v_gene: TRBV7-2
j_gene: TRBJ1-2
len: 15

CDR3aa: CASSWALPTGVNTEAFF
abundance: .
v_gene: TRBV12-3/TRBV12-4
j_gene: TRBJ1-1
len: 17

CDR3aa: CASSAPTSGRSYEQYF
abundance: .
v_gene: TRBV5-6
j_gene: TRBJ2-7
len: 16

CDR3aa: CASSLFGPGTGARNEQYF
abundance: .
v_gene: TRBV27
j_gene: TRBJ2-7
len: 18

CDR3aa: CASSVGALGGYTF
abundance: many
v_gene: TRBV25-1
j_gene: TRBJ1-2
len: 13

CDR3aa: CSARYADTQYF
abundance: few
v_gene: TRBV20-1
j_gene: TRBJ2-3
len: 11